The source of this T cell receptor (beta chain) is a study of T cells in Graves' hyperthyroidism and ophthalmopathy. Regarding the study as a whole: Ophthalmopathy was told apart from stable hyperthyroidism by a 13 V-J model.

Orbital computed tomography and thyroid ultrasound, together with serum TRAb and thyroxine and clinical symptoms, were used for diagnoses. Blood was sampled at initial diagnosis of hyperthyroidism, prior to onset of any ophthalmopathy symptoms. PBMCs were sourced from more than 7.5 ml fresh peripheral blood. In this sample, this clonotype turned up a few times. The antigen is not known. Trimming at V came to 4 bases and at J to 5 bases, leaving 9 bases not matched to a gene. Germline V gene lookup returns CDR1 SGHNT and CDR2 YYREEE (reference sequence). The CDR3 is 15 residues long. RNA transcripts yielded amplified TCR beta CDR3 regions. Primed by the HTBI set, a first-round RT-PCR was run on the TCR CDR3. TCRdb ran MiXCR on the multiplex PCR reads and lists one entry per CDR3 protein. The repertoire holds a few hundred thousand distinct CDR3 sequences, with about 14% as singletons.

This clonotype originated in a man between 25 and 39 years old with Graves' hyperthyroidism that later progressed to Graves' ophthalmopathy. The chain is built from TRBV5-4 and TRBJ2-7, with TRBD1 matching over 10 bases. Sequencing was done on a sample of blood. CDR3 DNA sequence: TGTGCCAGCAGCATACCCGGGACAGGGGCCCACGAGCAGTACTTC. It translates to CASSIPGTGAHEQYF.